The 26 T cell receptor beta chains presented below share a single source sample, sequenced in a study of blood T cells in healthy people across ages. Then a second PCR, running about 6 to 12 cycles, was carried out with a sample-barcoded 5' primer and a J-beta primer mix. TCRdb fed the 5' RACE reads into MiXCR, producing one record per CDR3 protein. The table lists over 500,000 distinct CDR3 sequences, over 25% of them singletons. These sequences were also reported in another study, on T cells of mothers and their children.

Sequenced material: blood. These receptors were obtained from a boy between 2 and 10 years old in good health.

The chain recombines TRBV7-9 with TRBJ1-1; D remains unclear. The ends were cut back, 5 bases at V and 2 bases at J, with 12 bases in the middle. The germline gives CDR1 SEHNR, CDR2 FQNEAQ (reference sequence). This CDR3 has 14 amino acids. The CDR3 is CASSPWGTNTEAFF. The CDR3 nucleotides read TGTGCCAGCAGCCCCTGGGGAACAAACACTGAAGCTTTCTTT. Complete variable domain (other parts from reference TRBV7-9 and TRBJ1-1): DTGVSQNPRHKITKRGQNVTFRCDPISEHNRLYWYRQTLGQGPEFLTYFQNEAQLEKSRLLSDRFSAERPKGSFSTLEIQRTEQGDSAMYLCASSPWGTNTEAFFGQGTRLTVV.

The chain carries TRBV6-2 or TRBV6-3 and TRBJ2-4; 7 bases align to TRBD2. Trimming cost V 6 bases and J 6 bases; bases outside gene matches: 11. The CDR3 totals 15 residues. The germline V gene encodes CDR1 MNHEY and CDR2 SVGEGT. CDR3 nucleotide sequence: TGTGCCAGCAGCCGGGGGACTAACACGATAAACATTCAGTACTTC. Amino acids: CASSRGTNTINIQYF.

The CDR3 region is CATSKGQGEGETQYF. The CDR3 DNA reads TGTGCCACCAGCAAGGGACAGGGGGAAGGTGAGACCCAGTACTTC. The rearrangement uses TRBV15 and TRBJ2-5; 11 nucleotides agree with TRBD1. Germline V lookup: CDR1 LNHNV, CDR2 YYDKDF (reference sequence). The length of the CDR3 is 15 residues. The junction had 6 bases not matched to a gene; V was cut back by 4 bases and J by 5 bases.

This CDR3 is CASSPGWGQGRETQYF. The CDR3, as DNA: TGTGCCAGCAGCCCTGGATGGGGACAGGGCAGGGAGACCCAGTACTTC. The V call is TRBV7-9, the J call TRBJ2-5; TRBD1 matches 9 bases. The junction had 12 bases not matched to a gene; V was cut back by 5 bases and J by 5 bases. Germline V gives CDR1 SEHNR, CDR2 FQNEAQ (reference sequence). The CDR3 spans 16 residues.

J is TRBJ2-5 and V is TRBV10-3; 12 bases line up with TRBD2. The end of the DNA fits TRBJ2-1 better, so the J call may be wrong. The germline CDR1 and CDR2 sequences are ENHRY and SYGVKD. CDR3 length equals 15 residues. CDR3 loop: CAIAPGLAGLNEQFF. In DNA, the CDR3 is TGTGCCATCGCTCCCGGACTAGCGGGGTTGAATGAGCAGTTCTTC.

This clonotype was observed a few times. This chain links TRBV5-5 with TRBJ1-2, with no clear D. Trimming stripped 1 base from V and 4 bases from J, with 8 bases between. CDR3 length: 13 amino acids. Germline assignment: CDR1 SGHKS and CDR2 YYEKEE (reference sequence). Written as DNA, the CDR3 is TGTGCCAGCAGCTTGACTAAGGGCTATGGCTACACCTTC. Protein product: CASSLTKGYGYTF.

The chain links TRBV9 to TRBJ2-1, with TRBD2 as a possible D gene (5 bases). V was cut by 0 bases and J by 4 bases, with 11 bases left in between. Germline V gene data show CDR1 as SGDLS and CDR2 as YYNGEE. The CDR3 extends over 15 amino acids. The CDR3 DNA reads TGTGCCAGCAGCGTAGGAGGACTTCAGTACAATGAGCAGTTCTTC. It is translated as CASSVGGLQYNEQFF.

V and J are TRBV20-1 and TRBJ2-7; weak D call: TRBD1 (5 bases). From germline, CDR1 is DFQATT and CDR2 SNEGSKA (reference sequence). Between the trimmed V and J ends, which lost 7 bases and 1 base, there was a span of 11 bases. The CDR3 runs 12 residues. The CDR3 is CSVLRASYEQYF. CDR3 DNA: TGCAGTGTTCTCAGGGCTTCCTACGAGCAGTACTTC.

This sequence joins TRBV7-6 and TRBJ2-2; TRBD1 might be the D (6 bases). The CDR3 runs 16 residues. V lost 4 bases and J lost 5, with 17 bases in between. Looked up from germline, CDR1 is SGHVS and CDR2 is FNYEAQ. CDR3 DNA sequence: TGTGCCAGCAGCTACACAGGGATTTTGGGGACCGGGGAGCTGTTTTTT. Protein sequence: CASSYTGILGTGELFF.

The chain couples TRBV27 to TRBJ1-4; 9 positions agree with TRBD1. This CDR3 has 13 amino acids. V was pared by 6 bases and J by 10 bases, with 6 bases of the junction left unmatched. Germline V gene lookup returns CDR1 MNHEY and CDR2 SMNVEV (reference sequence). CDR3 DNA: TGTGCCAGCAGACGGACAGGGGACGGAAAACTGTTTTTT. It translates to CASRRTGDGKLFF.

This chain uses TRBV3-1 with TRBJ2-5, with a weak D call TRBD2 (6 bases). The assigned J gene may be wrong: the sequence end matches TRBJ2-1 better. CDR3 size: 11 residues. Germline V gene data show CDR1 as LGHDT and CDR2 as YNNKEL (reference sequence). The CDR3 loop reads CASRRTTEQFF. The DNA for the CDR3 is TGTGCCAGCAGGCGGACTACCGAGCAGTTCTTC.

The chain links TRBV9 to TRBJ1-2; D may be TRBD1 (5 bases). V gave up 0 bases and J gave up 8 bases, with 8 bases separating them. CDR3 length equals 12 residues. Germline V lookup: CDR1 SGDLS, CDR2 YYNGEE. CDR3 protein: CASSVVGDGYTF. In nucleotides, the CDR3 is TGTGCCAGCAGCGTAGTAGGGGACGGCTACACCTTC.

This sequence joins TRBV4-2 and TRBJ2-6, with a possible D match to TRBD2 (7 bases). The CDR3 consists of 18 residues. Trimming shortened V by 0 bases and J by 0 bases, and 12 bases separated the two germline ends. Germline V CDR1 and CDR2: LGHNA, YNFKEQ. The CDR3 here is CASSQDRGGHSGANVLTF. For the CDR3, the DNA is TGTGCCAGCAGCCAAGATCGCGGGGGCCACTCTGGGGCCAACGTCCTGACTTTC.

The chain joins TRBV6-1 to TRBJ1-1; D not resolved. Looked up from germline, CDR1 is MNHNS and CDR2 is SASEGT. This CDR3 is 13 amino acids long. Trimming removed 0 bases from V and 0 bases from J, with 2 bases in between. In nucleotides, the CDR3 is TGTGCCAGCAGTGAAGCGGTGAACACTGAAGCTTTCTTT. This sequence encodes CASSEAVNTEAFF.

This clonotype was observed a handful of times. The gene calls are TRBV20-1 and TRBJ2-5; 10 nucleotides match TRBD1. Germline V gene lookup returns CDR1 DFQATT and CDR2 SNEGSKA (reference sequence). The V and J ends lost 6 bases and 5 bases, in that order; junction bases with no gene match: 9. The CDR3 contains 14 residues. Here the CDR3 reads CSAAGTGEGETQYF. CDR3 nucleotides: TGCAGTGCGGCCGGGACAGGGGAAGGGGAGACCCAGTACTTC.

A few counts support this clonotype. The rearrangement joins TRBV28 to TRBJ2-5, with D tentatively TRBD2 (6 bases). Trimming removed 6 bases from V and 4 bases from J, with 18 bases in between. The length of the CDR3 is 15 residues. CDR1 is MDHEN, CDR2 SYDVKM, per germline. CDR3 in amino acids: CASRPAGRSPETQYF. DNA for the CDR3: TGTGCCAGCAGGCCGGCGGGACGGTCCCCAGAGACCCAGTACTTC.

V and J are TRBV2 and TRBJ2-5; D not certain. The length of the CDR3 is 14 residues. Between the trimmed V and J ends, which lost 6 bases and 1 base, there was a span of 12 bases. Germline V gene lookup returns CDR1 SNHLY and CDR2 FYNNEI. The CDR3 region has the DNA TGTGCCAGCAGCCCCAGGCACCTCCAAGAGACCCAGTACTTC. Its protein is CASSPRHLQETQYF.

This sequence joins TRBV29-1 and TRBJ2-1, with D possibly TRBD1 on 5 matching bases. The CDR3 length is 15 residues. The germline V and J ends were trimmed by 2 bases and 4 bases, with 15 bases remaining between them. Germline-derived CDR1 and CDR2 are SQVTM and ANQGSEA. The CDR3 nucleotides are TGCAGCGTTGAACTACTCGGGCAGGGTTACAATGAGCAGTTCTTC. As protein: CSVELLGQGYNEQFF.

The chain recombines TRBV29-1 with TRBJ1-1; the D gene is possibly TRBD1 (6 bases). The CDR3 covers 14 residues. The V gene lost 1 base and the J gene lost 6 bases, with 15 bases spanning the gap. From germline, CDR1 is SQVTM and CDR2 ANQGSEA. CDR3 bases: TGCAGCGTTGAAGTCGGAATGAGGGGGGCTGAAGCTTTCTTT. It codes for CSVEVGMRGAEAFF.

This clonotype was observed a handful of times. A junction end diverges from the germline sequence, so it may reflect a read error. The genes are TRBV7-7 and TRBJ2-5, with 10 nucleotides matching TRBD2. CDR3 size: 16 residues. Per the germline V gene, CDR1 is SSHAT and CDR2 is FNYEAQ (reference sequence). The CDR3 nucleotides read TGTGCTAGCAGCTTAGGGCTAGCGGGGGCCACGGGGACCCAGTACTTC. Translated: CASSLGLAGATGTQYF. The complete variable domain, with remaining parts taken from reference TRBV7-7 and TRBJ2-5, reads GAGVSQSPRYKVTKRGQDVTLRCDPISSHATLYWYQQALGQGPEFLTYFNYEAQPDKSGLPSDRFSAERPEGSISTLTIQRTEQRDSAMYRCASSLGLAGATGTQYFGPGTRLLVL.

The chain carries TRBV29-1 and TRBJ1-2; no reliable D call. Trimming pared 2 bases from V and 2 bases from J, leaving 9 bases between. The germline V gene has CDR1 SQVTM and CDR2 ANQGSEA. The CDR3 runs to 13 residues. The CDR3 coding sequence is TGCAGCGTTGAATCTGGATCCAACTATGGCTACACCTTC. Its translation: CSVESGSNYGYTF.

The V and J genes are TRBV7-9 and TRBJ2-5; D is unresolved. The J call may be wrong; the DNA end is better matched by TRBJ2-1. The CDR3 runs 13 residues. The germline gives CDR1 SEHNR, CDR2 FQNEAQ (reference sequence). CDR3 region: CASSLARFDEQFF. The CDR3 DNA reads TGTGCCAGCAGCTTAGCCAGGTTCGATGAGCAGTTCTTC.

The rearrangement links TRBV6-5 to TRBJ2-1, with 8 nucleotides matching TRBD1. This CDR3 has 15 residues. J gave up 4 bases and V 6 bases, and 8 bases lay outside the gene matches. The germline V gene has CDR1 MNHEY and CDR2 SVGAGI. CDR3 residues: CASSSGQVLYNEQFF. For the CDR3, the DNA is TGTGCCAGCAGCTCGGGACAGGTTCTATACAATGAGCAGTTCTTC.

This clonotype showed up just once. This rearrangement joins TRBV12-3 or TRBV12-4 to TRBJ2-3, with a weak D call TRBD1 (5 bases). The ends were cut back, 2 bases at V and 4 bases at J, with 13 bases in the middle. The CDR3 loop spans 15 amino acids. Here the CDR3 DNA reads TGTGCCAGCAGTTTAAGGCAGGGTGGACCAGATACGCAGTATTTT. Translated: CASSLRQGGPDTQYF.

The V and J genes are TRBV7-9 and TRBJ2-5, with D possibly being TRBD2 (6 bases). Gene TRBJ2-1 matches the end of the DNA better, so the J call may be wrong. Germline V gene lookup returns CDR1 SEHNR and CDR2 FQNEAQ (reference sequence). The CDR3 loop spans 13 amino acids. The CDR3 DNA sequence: TGTGCCAGCAGCTTACGGGAGAGGGATGAGCAGTTCTTC. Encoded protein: CASSLRERDEQFF.

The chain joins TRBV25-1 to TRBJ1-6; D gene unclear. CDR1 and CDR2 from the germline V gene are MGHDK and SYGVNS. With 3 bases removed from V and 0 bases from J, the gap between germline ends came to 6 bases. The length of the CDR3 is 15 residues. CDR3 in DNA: TGTGCCAGCAGTGATGGAAGCTCCTATAATTCACCCCTCCACTTT. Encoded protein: CASSDGSSYNSPLHF. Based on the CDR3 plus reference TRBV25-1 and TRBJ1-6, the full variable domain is EADIYQTPRYLVIGTGKKITLECSQTMGHDKMYWYQQDPGMELHLIHYSYGVNSTEKGDLSSESTVSRIRTEHFPLTLESARPSHTSQYLCASSDGSSYNSPLHFGNGTRLTVT.